This TCR beta chain came from a study of T-cell memory formation after mild COVID-19 (dated by TCRdb to the early 2020s). In the study overall: TCR sequence clusters from the two donors were found to be largely donor specific. Two young, previously healthy adult volunteers, one female and one male, were included in the cohort. T-cell clones expanding and contracting after mild COVID-19 in two donors were tracked by longitudinal TCRalpha and TCRbeta repertoire sequencing.

Reading from cysteine to phenylalanine, the CDR3 counts 15 amino acids. This entry keeps only the CDR3 DNA: 45 bases, framed from base 1. CDR1 and CDR2 are drawn from the germline V gene (reference sequence): LNHDA, SQIVND. Turning to this clonotype: The target of this receptor is not known. At one end, the junction sequence differs from germline, possibly due to a read error.

Ficoll-Paque density gradient centrifugation was the method used to isolate PBMCs. General study outcomes and caveats: Whether the second-wave clones peaking on day 37 were SARS-CoV-2 specific was not confirmed. Clones contracting from day 15 to 85 had balanced CD4/CD8 phenotypes, while a second wave expanding from day 15 to 37 was biased towards CD4+. Only a couple of mild cases were covered in the study, and larger cohorts including severe cases with pre-infection samples were considered necessary. Some responding clones were found in pre-infection memory, which suggests that pre-existing cross-reactive memory T cells took part in the SARS-CoV-2 response. Contracting CD4+ clones turned up mainly in the CM and EM memory subsets, whereas EMRA was where CD8+ clones were enriched.

The run used an Illumina NovaSeq 6000. TCRalpha and TCRbeta cDNA libraries were constructed by 5'RACE with constant-segment primers, with sample barcodes and unique molecular identifiers being introduced. RNA was extracted from every sample with Trizol reagent. Amplification of the libraries took two PCR steps, and the second step added a second sample barcode plus Illumina TruSeq adapters. Sequencing of libraries was performed on an Illumina NovaSeq with 2 x 150 bp paired-end reads. Per the original workflow: Demultiplexing of reads and collapsing into UMI-guided consensus sequences were performed with migec v1.2.7. Using mixcr v2.1.11, UMI consensuses were aligned to TRA and TRB V and J templates and then assembled into clonotypes. A clonotype was counted as expanded or contracted only if both edgeR and NoisET called the change significant, with noise models trained on biological replicates. For edgeR calls, the cutoffs were a false discovery rate-adjusted p below 0.01 and a log2 fold-change threshold of 1. PCA with hierarchical clustering of max-normalized trajectories of the 1000 most abundant clonotypes was used as exploratory dynamics analysis. Separately sequenced CD4+ and CD8+ repertoires were used to assign the CD4 or CD8 phenotype of responding clones. Using fastp trimming at Q25 and MiXCR clonotype assembly, TCRdb reanalyzed the public sequencing data and kept in-frame beta chains. Merged by CDR3 protein, the rows form single entries marked with the most common genes and DNA. The V and J calls, along with clone size, are taken from TCRdb and not from the paper's own processing. The sample profile shows approximately 400,000 distinct CDR3 sequences; roughly 24% of them were found once. 8.8% of the sample is taken by the ten largest.

The TCR originated in an adult woman who had mild COVID-19 (a few samples of this study predate the infection). The sample titles of this study are shuffled in the database, so cell type and time point are left out; the donor was told from shared clones. What was sequenced was PBMCs or a T cell subset sorted from them (not recorded which). The chain is assembled from TRBV19 and TRBJ1-5; TRBD1 aligns with 10 central bases. This receptor carries the CDR3 CASSMDRGSNQPKHF. The sequenced DNA is TGTGCCAGTAGTATGGACAGGGGGAGCAATCAGCCCAAGCATTTT.